This T cell receptor (beta chain) originates from a study of CD8 T cells in ankylosing spondylitis. Findings and caveats of the study: Past research had described some motif variants in reactive arthritis synovial fluid and blood. In ankylosing spondylitis patients, matched synovial fluid reportedly showed significant enrichment of disease-linked clones.

This clonotype was counted ten times or more. Its cognate antigen is unknown. V lost 3 bases and J 0 bases, leaving 6 bases between the germline ends. Germline V gene sequence: CDR1 MGHDK, CDR2 SYGVNS. The CDR3 runs 13 residues. Quantitative 5'-RACE was performed with molecular barcodes, and it yielded the TCR beta libraries. From the 5' RACE reads, TCRdb called clonotypes with MiXCR, one entry per CDR3 protein. The profile shows 150,000 to 250,000 distinct CDR3 sequences, around 13% of them singletons. The origin of this receptor is a male donor with ankylosing spondylitis or in good health (not recorded which). Sequencing was performed on blood, either unsorted or a sorted T cell fraction (not recorded which). The rearrangement uses TRBV25-1 and TRBJ2-7; D is perhaps TRBD1 (5 bases). The CDR3 DNA follows: TGTGCCAGCAGTGAGGGGCCCTCCTACGAGCAGTACTTC. Amino acids: CASSEGPSYEQYF.